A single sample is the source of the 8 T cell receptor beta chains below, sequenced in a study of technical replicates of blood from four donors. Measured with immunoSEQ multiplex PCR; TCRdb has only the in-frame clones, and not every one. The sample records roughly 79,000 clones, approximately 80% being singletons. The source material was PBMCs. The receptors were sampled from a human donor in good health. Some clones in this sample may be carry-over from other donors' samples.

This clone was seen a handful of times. DNA of the CDR3: TGCGCCAGCAGCTGGACTAGCCAGGCTGAGCAGTTCTTC. Translation gives CASSWTSQAEQFF. The gene calls are TRBV5-1 and TRBJ2-1; the match to TRBD2 covers 8 bases. The junction had 5 bases not matched to a gene; V was cut back by 3 bases and J by 9 bases. The CDR3 contains 13 residues. Germline CDR1 is SGHRS and CDR2 is YFSETQ.

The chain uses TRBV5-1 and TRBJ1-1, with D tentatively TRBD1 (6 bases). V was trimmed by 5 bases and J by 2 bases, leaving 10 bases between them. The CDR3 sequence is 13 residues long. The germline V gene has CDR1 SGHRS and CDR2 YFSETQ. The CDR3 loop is CASRPDSNTEAFF. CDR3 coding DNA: TGCGCCAGCAGACCGGACAGCAACACTGAAGCTTTCTTT.

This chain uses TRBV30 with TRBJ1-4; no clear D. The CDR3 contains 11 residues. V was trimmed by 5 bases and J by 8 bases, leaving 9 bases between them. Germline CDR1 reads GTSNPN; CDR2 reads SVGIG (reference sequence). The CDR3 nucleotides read TGTGCCTGGGAACGAGGAGAAAAACTGTTTTTT. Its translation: CAWERGEKLFF.

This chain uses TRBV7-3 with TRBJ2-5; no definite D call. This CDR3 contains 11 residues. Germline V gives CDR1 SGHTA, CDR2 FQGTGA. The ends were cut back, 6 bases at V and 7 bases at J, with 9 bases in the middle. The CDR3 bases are TGTGCCAGCAGTCCCACCAGGACCCAGTACTTC. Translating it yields CASSPTRTQYF.

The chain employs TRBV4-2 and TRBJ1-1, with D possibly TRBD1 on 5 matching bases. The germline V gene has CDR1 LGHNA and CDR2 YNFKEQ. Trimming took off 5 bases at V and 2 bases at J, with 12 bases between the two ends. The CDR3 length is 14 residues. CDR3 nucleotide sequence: TGTGCCAGCAGCTGGGCAGGGTCAAACACTGAAGCTTTCTTT. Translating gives CASSWAGSNTEAFF.

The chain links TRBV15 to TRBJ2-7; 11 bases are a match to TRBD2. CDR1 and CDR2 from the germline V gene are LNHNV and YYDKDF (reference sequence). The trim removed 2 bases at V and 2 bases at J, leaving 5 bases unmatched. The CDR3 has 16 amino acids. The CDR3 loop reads CATSRRTSGRTYEQYF. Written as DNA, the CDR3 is TGTGCCACCAGCAGAAGGACTAGCGGGCGAACCTACGAGCAGTACTTC. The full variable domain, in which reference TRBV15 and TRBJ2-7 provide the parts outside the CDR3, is DAMVIQNPRYQVTQFGKPVTLSCSQTLNHNVMYWYQQKSSQAPKLLFHYYDKDFNNEADTPDNFQSRRPNTSFCFLDIRSPGLGDTAMYLCATSRRTSGRTYEQYFGPGTRLTVT.

In DNA form, the CDR3 reads TGTGCCAGCAGCCACCTGACTAGCGGGAGGGCCTCTGGGGCCAACGTCCTGACTTTC. Residues: CASSHLTSGRASGANVLTF. This chain links TRBV7-6 with TRBJ2-6, with 14 positions matching TRBD2. The V gene end was trimmed by 5 bases and the J gene end by 0 bases; junction bases not matched to a gene: 6. The CDR3 extends over 19 amino acids. From germline, CDR1 is SGHVS and CDR2 FNYEAQ.

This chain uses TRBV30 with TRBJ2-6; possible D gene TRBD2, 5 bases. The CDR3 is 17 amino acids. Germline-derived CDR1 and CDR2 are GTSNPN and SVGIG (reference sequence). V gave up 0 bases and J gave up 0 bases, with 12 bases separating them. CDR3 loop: CAWSVLLGSSGANVLTF. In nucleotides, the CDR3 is TGTGCCTGGAGTGTATTGTTAGGGAGCTCTGGGGCCAACGTCCTGACTTTC.